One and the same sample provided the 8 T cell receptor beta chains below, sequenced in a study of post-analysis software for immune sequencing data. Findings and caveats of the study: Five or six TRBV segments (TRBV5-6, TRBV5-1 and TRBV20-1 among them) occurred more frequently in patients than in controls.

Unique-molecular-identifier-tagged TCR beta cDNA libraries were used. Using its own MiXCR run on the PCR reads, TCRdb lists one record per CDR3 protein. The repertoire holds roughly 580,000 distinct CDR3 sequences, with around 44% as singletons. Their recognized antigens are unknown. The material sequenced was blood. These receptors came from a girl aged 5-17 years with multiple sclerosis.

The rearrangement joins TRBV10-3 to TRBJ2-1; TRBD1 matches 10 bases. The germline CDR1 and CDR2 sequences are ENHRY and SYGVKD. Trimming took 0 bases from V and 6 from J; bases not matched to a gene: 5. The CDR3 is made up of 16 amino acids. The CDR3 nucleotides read TGTGCCATCAGTGAGTCGGGACAGGGGTTCCTCAATGAGCAGTTCTTC. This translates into CAISESGQGFLNEQFF.

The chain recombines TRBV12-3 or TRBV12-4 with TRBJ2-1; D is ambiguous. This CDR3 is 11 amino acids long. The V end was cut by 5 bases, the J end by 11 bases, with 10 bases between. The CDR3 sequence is CASSPRTKQFF. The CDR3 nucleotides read TGTGCCAGCAGTCCAAGAACGAAGCAGTTCTTC.

The CDR3 DNA follows: TGTGCCAGCAGCTTCCCCCGGGACTACCAAGAGACCCAGTACTTC. Amino acids: CASSFPRDYQETQYF. V is TRBV6-6 and J is TRBJ2-5; perhaps TRBD2 as D (6 bases). Germline V gives CDR1 MNHNY, CDR2 SVGAGI (reference sequence). The length of the CDR3 is 15 residues. Between the trimmed V and J ends, which lost 6 bases and 0 bases, there was a span of 14 bases.

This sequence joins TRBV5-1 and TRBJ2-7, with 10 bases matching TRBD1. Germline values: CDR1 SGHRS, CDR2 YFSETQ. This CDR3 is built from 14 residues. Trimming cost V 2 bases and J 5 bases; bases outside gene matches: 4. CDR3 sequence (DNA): TGCGCCAGCAGCTTCGACAGGGGGCTCGACGAGCAGTACTTC. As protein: CASSFDRGLDEQYF.

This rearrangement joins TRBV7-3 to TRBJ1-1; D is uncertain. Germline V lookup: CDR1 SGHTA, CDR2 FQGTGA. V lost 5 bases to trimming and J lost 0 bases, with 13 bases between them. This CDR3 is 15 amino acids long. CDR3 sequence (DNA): TGTGCCAGCAGCCCCGGGCCTCAGATGAACACTGAAGCTTTCTTT. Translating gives CASSPGPQMNTEAFF.

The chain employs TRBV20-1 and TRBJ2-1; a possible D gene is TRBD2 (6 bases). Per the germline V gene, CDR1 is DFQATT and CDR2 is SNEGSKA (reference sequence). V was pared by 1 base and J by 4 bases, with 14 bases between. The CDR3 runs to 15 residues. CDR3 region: CSARATGGGYNEQFF. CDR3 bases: TGCAGTGCTAGAGCGACGGGTGGGGGGTACAATGAGCAGTTCTTC.

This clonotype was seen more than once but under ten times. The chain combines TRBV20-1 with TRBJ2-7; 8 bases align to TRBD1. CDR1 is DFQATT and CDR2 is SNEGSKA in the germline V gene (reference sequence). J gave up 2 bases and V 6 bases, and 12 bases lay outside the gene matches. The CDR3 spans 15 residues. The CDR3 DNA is TGCAGTGCAGTCGACAGGGGAGGTCTTCCCTACGAGCAGTACTTC. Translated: CSAVDRGGLPYEQYF.

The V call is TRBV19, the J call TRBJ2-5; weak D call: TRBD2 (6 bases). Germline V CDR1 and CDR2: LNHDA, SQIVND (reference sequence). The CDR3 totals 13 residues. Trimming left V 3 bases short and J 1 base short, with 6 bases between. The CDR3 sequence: CASSMRGQETQYF. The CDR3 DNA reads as TGTGCCAGTAGTATGCGGGGCCAAGAGACCCAGTACTTC.